This T cell receptor beta chain was observed in a study of cytomegalovirus exposure and HLA in healthy donors. General study points: In a later analysis, several top co-occurrence clusters appeared linked to parvovirus B19, influenza, CMV and Epstein-Barr virus. Relative to the approximately 700-donor mean, N-insertions were reportedly fewer in an Asian-associated ancestry cluster in a later analysis. The authors later found HLA-associated TCR beta chains more clonally expanded than equally common others.

Remarks on this clone: Its antigen is undetermined.

The CDR3 loop spans 14 amino acids. V lost 5 bases, J lost 0 bases, and 10 bases lay in between. Germline V gene lookup returns CDR1 SNHLY and CDR2 FYNNEI. A multiplex PCR was run with 60 Vbeta primers and 13 Jbeta primers. The assay was immunoSEQ multiplex PCR, and TCRdb's table has in-frame clones only and misses some. The sample shows some 160,000 clones, about three quarters of them seen only once. The chain joins TRBV2 to TRBJ1-2, with TRBD1 as a possible D gene (5 bases). This receptor was obtained from a woman in her thirties or forties in good health and CMV-seropositive. What was sequenced was PBMCs. CDR3 residues: CASSSDRANYGYTF. The CDR3 DNA reads as TGTGCCAGCAGTTCCGACAGAGCTAACTATGGCTACACCTTC.